The T cell receptor beta chain under discussion was sequenced for a study of T cells in narcolepsy (dated by TCRdb to 2017 to 2018). Looking at the study overall: Patients with narcolepsy type 1 or type 2 (NT1, NT2) were enrolled in the study together with healthy control donors. Autoreactive T cells targeting hypocretin neuron self-antigens (hypocretin, TRIB2) were sought in narcolepsy patients, and TCR Vbeta sequencing was used to track clonotypes in blood and CSF. Study-level results and caveats: HCRT-specific and TRIB2-specific autoreactive clonotypes were highlighted in plots that compared CD4+ T cell clonotypes in CSF versus blood from the same patient. According to the report, autoreactive clonotypes were detected serially in the blood of the same patients and of different patients, but not in healthy controls.

A remark on this clone: No antigen is known for it. There are no base qualities to consult, and no much larger clone falls within one base.

Memory CD8+ T cells were sorted ex vivo from patient blood for TCR Vbeta sequencing and comparison with CSF CD8+ T cells. Preparation of the library involved the immunoSEQ multiplex PCR assay. TCRdb holds this immuneACCESS table with in-frame rearrangements only. Some clones are missing; in checked studies, unresolved V genes explain under half, and the rest has no known cause. This sample comprises approximately 16,000 clones, 55% to 80% of them detected only once. The biggest ten clones account for 14% of the sample. The junction shows trimming of 3 bases on V and 0 bases on J, plus 7 bases between the germline ends. The CDR3 runs 14 residues from the cysteine to the phenylalanine. Of the read, only the CDR3 DNA is kept; its 42 bases are in frame from base 1. CDR1 and CDR2, per the germline V gene (reference sequence), are PRHDT and FYEKMQ.

The receptor was isolated from a human donor with narcolepsy. The V and J genes are TRBV13 and TRBJ2-3; a tentative D call is TRBD2 (5 bases match). Sequenced sample: CD45RA- memory CD8+ T cells from PBMCs. Interpreted using the paper, the cell subset or site label stands for: memory T cells sorted ex vivo from peripheral blood. The DNA is TGTGCCAGCAGCTTCGGCGGGAGCACAGATACGCAGTATTTT. This sequence encodes CASSFGGSTDTQYF.